This paragraph covers one T cell receptor (beta chain) sequence. Its antigen is not known. Amplification targeted TCR beta CDR3 regions from RNA transcripts. TCR CDR3 underwent first-round RT-PCR with the HTBI primer set. TCRdb called the multiplex PCR reads again in MiXCR, with one record for every CDR3 protein. The sample lists about 700,000 distinct CDR3 sequences, 13% to 15% seen once, with about a tenth in the top ten. The data belong to a study of T cells in Graves' hyperthyroidism and ophthalmopathy. Germline-derived CDR1 and CDR2 are SGHTA and FQGNSA. Trimming cost V 1 base and J 5 bases, with 20 bases left between them. The CDR3 contains 18 residues. Study results and caveats: Separating ophthalmopathy from stable hyperthyroidism was achieved by a 13 V-J model.

The sample comprised blood. This TCR was recovered from a woman under 30 with Graves' hyperthyroidism. The V gene is TRBV7-2, the J gene TRBJ2-2; D is uncertain. CDR3 DNA: TGTGCCAGCAGCTTAGGTCTCGGGCAGGAACCTAGGACCGGGGAGCTGTTTTTT. Protein product: CASSLGLGQEPRTGELFF.